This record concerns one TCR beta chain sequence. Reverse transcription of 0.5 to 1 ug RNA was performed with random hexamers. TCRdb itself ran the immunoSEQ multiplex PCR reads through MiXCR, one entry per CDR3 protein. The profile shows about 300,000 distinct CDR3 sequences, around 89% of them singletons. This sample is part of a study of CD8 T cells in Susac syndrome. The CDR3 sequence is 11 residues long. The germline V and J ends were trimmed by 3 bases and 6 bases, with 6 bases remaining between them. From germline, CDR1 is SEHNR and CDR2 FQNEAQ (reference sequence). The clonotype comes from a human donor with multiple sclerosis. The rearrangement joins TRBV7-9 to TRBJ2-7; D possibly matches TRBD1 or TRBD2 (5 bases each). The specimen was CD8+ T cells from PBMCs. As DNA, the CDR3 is TGTGCCAGCAGCTTTGGGACCGAGCAGTACTTC. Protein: CASSFGTEQYF.